The rows below give T cell receptor beta chains drawn from one sample of a study of cytomegalovirus exposure and HLA in healthy donors. Profiled with immunoSEQ multiplex PCR; TCRdb holds only in-frame clones, not every one. The table includes about 69,000 clones, about 74% detected once. Sequencing input: PBMCs. The receptors were gathered from a woman in her 30s in good health and CMV-seropositive. CDR3s include the opening cysteine and the closing phenylalanine or tryptophan. A D gene is named only where the DNA matches it firmly. The size field is filled for only some rows; it gives once, few, many or a size class.

j_gene: TRBJ1-1; v_gene: TRBV6-6; d_gene: NA; abundance: NA; CDR3aa: CASRNPPHEGNTEAFF; CDR3nt: TGTGCCAGCAGAAACCCCCCGCATGAGGGGAACACTGAAGCTTTCTTT
j_gene: TRBJ1-1; v_gene: TRBV4-1; d_gene: NA; abundance: NA; CDR3aa: CASSQVVQGSRAFF; CDR3nt: TGCGCCAGCAGCCAAGTAGTTCAGGGATCGAGAGCTTTCTTT
j_gene: TRBJ2-3; v_gene: TRBV29-1; d_gene: TRBD1; abundance: NA; CDR3aa: CSGDRELTDTQYF; CDR3nt: TGCAGCGGCGACAGGGAACTCACAGATACGCAGTATTTT
j_gene: TRBJ2-7; v_gene: TRBV5-4; d_gene: NA; abundance: few; CDR3aa: CASSRTESYEQYF; CDR3nt: TGTGCCAGCAGCCGGACAGAGTCCTACGAGCAGTACTTC
j_gene: TRBJ1-1; v_gene: TRBV29-1; d_gene: NA; abundance: NA; CDR3aa: CSVVPGVDTEAFF; CDR3nt: TGCAGCGTTGTCCCAGGGGTGGACACTGAAGCTTTCTTT
j_gene: TRBJ2-4; v_gene: TRBV4-2; d_gene: TRBD1; abundance: few; CDR3aa: CASSVQGVAKNIQYF; CDR3nt: TGTGCCAGCAGCGTCCAGGGGGTAGCCAAAAACATTCAGTACTTC
j_gene: TRBJ2-1; v_gene: TRBV15; d_gene: NA; abundance: NA; CDR3aa: CATSRDLASNEQFF; CDR3nt: TGTGCCACCAGCAGAGATCTAGCGTCCAATGAGCAGTTCTTC
j_gene: TRBJ2-3; v_gene: TRBV29-1; d_gene: TRBD1; abundance: NA; CDR3aa: CSVWDRGGADTQYF; CDR3nt: TGCAGCGTCTGGGACAGGGGCGGCGCAGATACGCAGTATTTT
j_gene: TRBJ1-2; v_gene: TRBV6-5; d_gene: NA; abundance: NA; CDR3aa: CASSYSEGGNGYTF; CDR3nt: TGTGCCAGCAGTTACTCTGAGGGGGGGAATGGCTACACCTTC
j_gene: TRBJ1-5; v_gene: TRBV4-2; d_gene: TRBD1; abundance: NA; CDR3aa: CASSLRGQGDQPQHF; CDR3nt: TGTGCCAGCAGCCTTAGGGGACAGGGGGATCAGCCCCAGCATTTT
j_gene: TRBJ2-5; v_gene: TRBV30; d_gene: NA; abundance: NA; CDR3aa: CAWSGGEETQYF; CDR3nt: TGTGCCTGGAGTGGTGGAGAAGAGACCCAGTACTTC
j_gene: TRBJ2-3; v_gene: TRBV5-6; d_gene: TRBD2; abundance: few; CDR3aa: CASSLLGVAGAVTDTQYF; CDR3nt: TGTGCCAGCAGCCTTTTGGGGGTAGCGGGAGCGGTCACAGATACGCAGTATTTT
j_gene: TRBJ1-1; v_gene: TRBV30; d_gene: NA; abundance: NA; CDR3aa: CAWRRDTLNTEAFF; CDR3nt: TGTGCCTGGAGGAGGGACACCTTGAACACTGAAGCTTTCTTT
j_gene: TRBJ2-7; v_gene: TRBV6-5; d_gene: NA; abundance: NA; CDR3aa: CASSYGGNEQYF; CDR3nt: TGTGCCAGCAGTTACGGGGGGAACGAGCAGTACTTC
j_gene: TRBJ2-7; v_gene: TRBV7-2; d_gene: NA; abundance: few; CDR3aa: CASSLRRQDEQYF; CDR3nt: TGTGCCAGCAGCTTACGGAGGCAAGACGAGCAGTACTTC
j_gene: TRBJ1-1; v_gene: TRBV29-1; d_gene: NA; abundance: NA; CDR3aa: CSVLDTEAFF; CDR3nt: TGCAGCGTACTCGACACTGAAGCTTTCTTT
j_gene: TRBJ1-5; v_gene: TRBV18; d_gene: NA; abundance: NA; CDR3aa: CASSPPDRKGNQPQHF; CDR3nt: TGTGCCAGCTCACCACCCGACAGGAAGGGCAATCAGCCCCAGCATTTT
j_gene: TRBJ2-7; v_gene: TRBV4-2; d_gene: NA; abundance: NA; CDR3aa: CASSYDAGTREWEQYF; CDR3nt: TGTGCCAGCAGCTACGATGCCGGTACCCGGGAGTGGGAGCAGTACTTC
j_gene: TRBJ2-7; v_gene: TRBV4-1; d_gene: NA; abundance: NA; CDR3aa: CASSQDEDNSYEQYF; CDR3nt: TGCGCCAGCAGCCAAGACGAGGATAACTCCTACGAGCAGTACTTC
j_gene: TRBJ2-6; v_gene: TRBV6-5; d_gene: NA; abundance: NA; CDR3aa: CASSYGRIAGANVLTF; CDR3nt: TGTGCCAGCAGTTACGGCAGGATAGCTGGGGCCAACGTCCTGACTTTC
j_gene: TRBJ1-2; v_gene: TRBV28; d_gene: NA; abundance: NA; CDR3aa: CASRSQGRVSGWGYTF; CDR3nt: TGTGCCAGCAGGTCGCAGGGCAGGGTTTCAGGTTGGGGCTACACCTTC
j_gene: TRBJ2-7; v_gene: TRBV29-1; d_gene: TRBD2; abundance: NA; CDR3aa: CSVGQRELREQYF; CDR3nt: TGCAGCGTTGGTCAGCGGGAGCTGCGTGAGCAGTACTTC
j_gene: TRBJ1-4; v_gene: TRBV4-3; d_gene: TRBD1; abundance: NA; CDR3aa: CASSPQGATTNEKLFF; CDR3nt: TGCGCCAGCAGCCCCCAGGGGGCGACAACTAATGAAAAACTGTTTTTT
j_gene: TRBJ1-1; v_gene: TRBV28; d_gene: TRBD1; abundance: once; CDR3aa: CASRGQGRTEAFF; CDR3nt: TGTGCCAGCAGGGGACAGGGGCGGACTGAAGCTTTCTTT
j_gene: TRBJ2-1; v_gene: TRBV2; d_gene: TRBD1; abundance: NA; CDR3aa: CASSEEGGLQQRLSYNEQFF; CDR3nt: TGTGCCAGCAGTGAGGAAGGGGGCCTACAGCAGCGGTTATCATACAATGAGCAGTTCTTC
j_gene: TRBJ1-2; v_gene: TRBV15; d_gene: NA; abundance: NA; CDR3aa: CATSRERPNYGYTF; CDR3nt: TGTGCCACCAGCAGAGAGAGGCCGAACTATGGCTACACCTTC
j_gene: TRBJ2-1; v_gene: TRBV18; d_gene: TRBD1; abundance: few; CDR3aa: CASSPGQGVIEQFF; CDR3nt: TGTGCCAGCTCACCGGGACAGGGGGTAATCGAGCAGTTCTTC
j_gene: TRBJ2-1; v_gene: TRBV30; d_gene: TRBD2; abundance: NA; CDR3aa: CACPHGGSGGNEQFF; CDR3nt: TGTGCCTGTCCCCATGGGGGAAGCGGGGGTAATGAGCAGTTCTTC
j_gene: TRBJ2-1; v_gene: TRBV7-3; d_gene: TRBD2; abundance: once; CDR3aa: CASSPGGRAEQFF; CDR3nt: TGTGCCAGCAGCCCGGGGGGGAGAGCTGAGCAGTTCTTC
j_gene: TRBJ1-4; v_gene: TRBV6-5; d_gene: NA; abundance: medium-sized; CDR3aa: CASSYGQEVFF; CDR3nt: TGTGCCAGCAGTTACGGGCAGGAGGTGTTTTTT
j_gene: TRBJ2-1; v_gene: TRBV28; d_gene: TRBD2; abundance: NA; CDR3aa: CASKLLAGVEQFF; CDR3nt: TGTGCCAGCAAACTACTAGCGGGAGTTGAGCAGTTCTTC
j_gene: TRBJ2-1; v_gene: TRBV4-1; d_gene: TRBD1; abundance: NA; CDR3aa: CASSQEGQAYNEQFF; CDR3nt: TGCGCCAGCAGCCAAGAGGGACAGGCCTACAATGAGCAGTTCTTC
j_gene: TRBJ2-2; v_gene: TRBV6-5; d_gene: TRBD2; abundance: NA; CDR3aa: CASNLAGGPGGELFF; CDR3nt: TGTGCCAGCAACCTAGCGGGAGGGCCGGGCGGGGAGCTGTTTTTT
j_gene: TRBJ1-5; v_gene: TRBV5-8; d_gene: TRBD1; abundance: NA; CDR3aa: CASSLEGTAWQPQHF; CDR3nt: TGTGCCAGCAGCTTGGAGGGGACAGCATGGCAGCCCCAGCATTTT
j_gene: TRBJ2-7; v_gene: TRBV4-3; d_gene: TRBD1; abundance: few; CDR3aa: CASSQDATGGTYEQYF; CDR3nt: TGCGCCAGCAGCCAAGATGCGACAGGGGGCACCTACGAGCAGTACTTC
j_gene: TRBJ2-7; v_gene: TRBV7-8; d_gene: NA; abundance: NA; CDR3aa: CASYGAGATYEQYF; CDR3nt: TGTGCCAGCTACGGGGCGGGGGCAACCTACGAGCAGTACTTC
j_gene: TRBJ1-4; v_gene: TRBV19; d_gene: NA; abundance: NA; CDR3aa: CASRRIATNEKLFF; CDR3nt: TGTGCCAGTAGGAGAATTGCAACTAATGAAAAACTGTTTTTT
j_gene: TRBJ1-2; v_gene: TRBV10-2; d_gene: NA; abundance: few; CDR3aa: CASSRATAYGYTF; CDR3nt: TGCGCCAGCAGCAGAGCGACAGCCTATGGCTACACCTTC
j_gene: TRBJ1-4; v_gene: TRBV2; d_gene: NA; abundance: NA; CDR3aa: CASSERGREANEKLFF; CDR3nt: TGTGCCAGCAGTGAACGCGGCAGGGAAGCTAATGAAAAACTGTTTTTT
j_gene: TRBJ2-2; v_gene: TRBV28; d_gene: TRBD2; abundance: NA; CDR3aa: CASGRAGPVGELFF; CDR3nt: TGTGCCAGCGGGAGGGCTGGCCCAGTCGGGGAGCTGTTTTTT
j_gene: TRBJ2-3; v_gene: TRBV7-2; d_gene: TRBD2; abundance: NA; CDR3aa: CASSSGTSGIKQYF; CDR3nt: TGTGCCAGCAGCTCCGGGACTAGCGGGATAAAGCAGTATTTT